Shown below are 26 T cell receptor beta chains from a single sample sequenced in a study of T cells in narcolepsy. Method: immunoSEQ multiplex PCR; TCRdb's copy keeps in-frame clones and lacks some. This repertoire shows fewer than 30,000 clones, approximately 89% found once; its top ten account for 0.9% to 1.2%. The source material was CD45RA- memory CD4+ T cells from PBMCs. Every receptor here comes from a human donor with narcolepsy.

The gene calls are TRBV6-1 and TRBJ1-6, with 12 bases that match TRBD1. The V and J ends lost 4 bases and 4 bases, in that order; junction bases with no gene match: 11. The CDR3 is made up of 19 amino acids. Germline CDR1 and CDR2: MNHNS and SASEGT. The CDR3 spells CASSAHGTGGSGYNSPLHF. The DNA for the CDR3 is TGTGCCAGCAGTGCCCACGGGACAGGGGGCTCGGGATATAATTCACCCCTCCACTTT.

The V gene is TRBV2, the J gene TRBJ2-2, with 7 bases fitting TRBD1. The CDR3 sequence is 13 residues long. V shed 5 bases, J shed 7 bases, and the junction held 4 bases outside the gene matches. From germline, CDR1 is SNHLY and CDR2 FYNNEI. The CDR3 here is CASSRQGGGELFF. The CDR3 DNA reads as TGTGCCAGCAGTAGACAGGGCGGCGGGGAGCTGTTTTTT.

The chain employs TRBV7-7 and TRBJ2-7, with a tentative D call TRBD1 (6 bases). Per the germline V gene, CDR1 is SSHAT and CDR2 is FNYEAQ (reference sequence). V gave up 4 bases and J gave up 0 bases, with 19 bases separating them. CDR3 size: 17 residues. CDR3 sequence: CASSSRDTKAGSYEQYV. The DNA for the CDR3 is TGTGCCAGCAGCTCCAGGGACACCAAAGCAGGCTCCTACGAGCAGTACGTC.

The V and J genes are TRBV4-1 and TRBJ1-4; 8 bases match TRBD1. The V segment lost 1 base and the J segment 7 bases; nucleotides outside the gene matches: 8. Germline V lookup: CDR1 MGHRA, CDR2 YSYEKL. The CDR3 runs 16 residues. The CDR3 DNA sequence: TGCGCCAGCAGCCAAGGCCTACAGGGGGAGGGTGAAAAACTGTTTTTT. Amino acids: CASSQGLQGEGEKLFF.

The CDR3 protein is CASSGSGGRNEQYF. The DNA for the CDR3 is TGTGCCAGCAGCGGTAGCGGGGGTAGGAACGAGCAGTACTTC. This chain links TRBV2 with TRBJ2-7; 9 bases line up with TRBD2. V was clipped by 6 bases and J by 5 bases; unmatched bases: 8. Germline values: CDR1 SNHLY, CDR2 FYNNEI. The CDR3 runs 14 residues.

This chain uses TRBV10-1 with TRBJ1-6; D gene unclear. Trimming pared 3 bases from V and 0 bases from J, leaving 12 bases between. Germline V CDR1 and CDR2: WNHNN, SYGVQD (reference sequence). The CDR3 contains 17 residues. CDR3 DNA: TGCGCCAGCAGTGACGGAACGGCAAGCTCCTATAATTCACCCCTCCACTTT. Translation gives CASSDGTASSYNSPLHF.

As for this clone: In this CDR3 the conserved last residue, phenylalanine or tryptophan, is missing, so a read error is likely. This rearrangement joins TRBV6-1 to TRBJ1-1; a possible D gene is TRBD1 (5 bases). V lost 2 bases, J lost 1 base, and 8 bases lay in between. This CDR3 is built from 14 residues. The V gene's germline CDR1 is MNHNS and CDR2 SASEGT. CDR3 residues: CASSEPGQNTEAFL. In nucleotides, the CDR3 is TGTGCCAGCAGTGAACCTGGACAGAACACTGAAGCTTTCCTT.

This sequence joins TRBV5-6 and TRBJ1-5; no clear D. Germline V gives CDR1 SGHDT, CDR2 YYEEEE. This CDR3 is built from 12 residues. V was clipped by 6 bases and J by 10 bases, with 14 bases between them. CDR3 in amino acids: CASTTLGSPQHF. In DNA, the CDR3 is TGTGCCAGCACCACCTTGGGGTCACCCCAGCATTTT.

The chain uses TRBV7-2 and TRBJ1-3; 9 bases align to TRBD1. V gave up 5 bases and J gave up 4 bases; unmatched junction bases: 6. The CDR3 runs to 15 residues. Per germline, CDR1 SGHTA and CDR2 FQGNSA. The CDR3 DNA reads TGTGCCAGCAGCCGTGGGACAGGGAAAGGAAACACCATATATTTT. Its translation: CASSRGTGKGNTIYF.

The rearrangement joins TRBV2 to TRBJ1-2; 8 bases are shared with TRBD1. Germline CDR1 reads SNHLY; CDR2 reads FYNNEI. After removal of 5 bases from V and 8 bases from J, the junction contained 7 bases not matched to a gene. This CDR3 region has 13 residues. The CDR3 here is CASSSRTGSGYTF. CDR3 sequence (DNA): TGTGCCAGCAGTTCCAGGACAGGGTCCGGCTACACCTTC.

This chain joins TRBV18 and TRBJ2-2, with D unclear. Germline V gene data show CDR1 as KGHSH and CDR2 as LQKENI. This CDR3 is built from 13 residues. Deletions cut 3 bases from V and 6 bases from J, with 8 bases between. The CDR3 DNA reads as TGTGCCAGCTCACCGACGCTCGCCGGGGAGCTGTTTTTT. It codes for CASSPTLAGELFF. The variable domain in full, with the rest retrieved from reference TRBV18 and TRBJ2-2, is NAGVMQNPRHLVRRRGQEARLRCSPMKGHSHVYWYRQLPEEGLKFMVYLQKENIIDESGMPKERFSAEFPKEGPSILRIQQVVRGDSAAYFCASSPTLAGELFFGEGSRLTVL.

Notes on this clone: The sample holds other DNA sequences that translate to the same CDR3. V and J are TRBV7-7 and TRBJ2-3; 9 nucleotides agree with TRBD2. Germline trimming cut 5 bases from V and 3 bases from J; bases unmatched to any gene: 6. CDR1 and CDR2 from the germline V gene are SSHAT and FNYEAQ (reference sequence). The CDR3 contains 15 residues. The CDR3 region is CASSQGLAPTDTQYF. The DNA of the CDR3 is TGTGCCAGCAGCCAGGGACTAGCACCGACAGATACGCAGTATTTT. Using reference TRBV7-7 and TRBJ2-3 for the parts outside the CDR3, the full variable domain is GAGVSQSPRYKVTKRGQDVTLRCDPISSHATLYWYQQALGQGPEFLTYFNYEAQPDKSGLPSDRFSAERPEGSISTLTIQRTEQRDSAMYRCASSQGLAPTDTQYFGPGTRLTVL.

The gene calls are TRBV9 and TRBJ2-3; 8 nucleotides line up with TRBD2. CDR3 length: 16 residues. J gave up 4 bases and V 3 bases, and 10 bases lay outside the gene matches. Looked up from germline, CDR1 is SGDLS and CDR2 is YYNGEE. CDR3 sequence (DNA): TGTGCCAGCAGCGAGGGGAGAGCGGGGGTATCAGATACGCAGTATTTT. Translated: CASSEGRAGVSDTQYF.

This chain joins TRBV2 and TRBJ1-1, with D possibly matching TRBD1 (5 bases). The V gene's germline CDR1 is SNHLY and CDR2 FYNNEI. This CDR3 is 15 amino acids long. Trimming cost V 2 bases and J 7 bases, with 17 bases left between them. The DNA for the CDR3 is TGTGCCAGCAGTGAACCCATGTTGGAGGGGAGTGAAGCTTTCTTT. Translated: CASSEPMLEGSEAFF.

The chain links TRBV2 to TRBJ1-2; D gene ambiguous. The CDR3 length is 15 residues. Germline lookup yields CDR1 SNHLY and CDR2 FYNNEI. Trimming cost V 2 bases and J 4 bases, with 14 bases left between them. DNA of the CDR3: TGTGCCAGCAGTGAAAGTCCTACGGGGAGCTATGGCTACACCTTC. This translates into CASSESPTGSYGYTF.

This clone showed up just a few times. V gene TRBV29-1 combines with J gene TRBJ2-4; 8 bases are shared with TRBD1. The end of the DNA aligns better with TRBJ2-7, so the J call may be wrong. In germline, CDR1 is SQVTM, CDR2 ANQGSEA. The CDR3 has 11 residues. CDR3 sequence reads: CSVETGGEQYF. CDR3 DNA sequence: TGCAGCGTTGAAACAGGGGGCGAGCAGTACTTC.

This clone was found a few times. The same CDR3 is also encoded by other DNA sequences in this sample. The V and J genes are TRBV9 and TRBJ2-5; the D call may be TRBD1 or TRBD2 (7 bases each). The CDR3 contains 12 residues. V was pared by 4 bases and J by 5 bases, with 9 bases between. The germline V gene has CDR1 SGDLS and CDR2 YYNGEE. This CDR3 is CASSQGGETQYF. CDR3 in DNA: TGTGCCAGCAGCCAGGGGGGGGAGACCCAGTACTTC.

CDR3 nucleotide sequence: TGTGCCAGCAGCGGACCCACCGGGGGCCGCACAGATACGCAGTATTTT. This encodes CASSGPTGGRTDTQYF. The rearrangement links TRBV9 to TRBJ2-3; either TRBD1 or TRBD2 may supply D (6 bases each). Looked up from germline, CDR1 is SGDLS and CDR2 is YYNGEE. The ends were cut back, 3 bases at V and 1 base at J, with 15 bases in the middle. The CDR3 sequence is 16 residues long.

The genes are TRBV7-2 and TRBJ2-6; D is unresolved. CDR1 is SGHTA, CDR2 FQGNSA, per germline. The CDR3 has 15 residues. Trimming pared 5 bases from V and 0 bases from J, leaving 8 bases between. CDR3 DNA: TGTGCCAGCAGCGTAATTCCCTCTGGGGCCAACGTCCTGACTTTC. It codes for CASSVIPSGANVLTF.

CDR3 loop: CASSTQGFYEQYV. In DNA, the CDR3 is TGTGCCAGCAGTACCCAGGGATTCTACGAGCAGTACGTC. The V call is TRBV28, the J call TRBJ2-7; D is perhaps TRBD1 (5 bases). The CDR3 is made up of 13 amino acids. Trimming took off 5 bases at V and 3 bases at J, with 11 bases between the two ends. Germline V gives CDR1 MDHEN, CDR2 SYDVKM.

In this sample, this clone turned up once. The chain employs TRBV9 and TRBJ2-3; D unresolved. This CDR3 has 16 residues. The V end was cut by 1 base, the J end by 0 bases, with 12 bases between. The germline V gene encodes CDR1 SGDLS and CDR2 YYNGEE. The CDR3 is CASSVSHSASTDTQYF. The CDR3 coding sequence is TGTGCCAGCAGCGTAAGTCACTCGGCGAGCACAGATACGCAGTATTTT.

The chain uses TRBV5-1 and TRBJ2-1; possible D gene TRBD2, 5 bases. CDR3 length: 15 residues. Germline CDR1 and CDR2: SGHRS and YFSETQ. V lost 0 bases and J lost 5, with 12 bases in between. As DNA, the CDR3 is TGCGCCAGCAGCTTGGTGGCTAGCCGCCACAATGAGCAGTTCTTC. Its protein is CASSLVASRHNEQFF.

This clone was seen once. The rearrangement links TRBV18 to TRBJ1-2, with TRBD1 matching over 8 bases. Germline V gene sequence: CDR1 KGHSH, CDR2 LQKENI. The junction had 12 bases not matched to a gene; V was cut back by 0 bases and J by 6 bases. The CDR3 is 17 amino acids. The CDR3 spells CASSPPTGDPSRHGYTF. The CDR3 nucleotides are TGTGCCAGCTCACCACCGACAGGGGATCCGTCCCGTCATGGCTACACCTTC.

This chain joins TRBV6-1 and TRBJ1-2, with a tentative D call TRBD1 (6 bases). The length of the CDR3 is 14 residues. Germline V gene lookup returns CDR1 MNHNS and CDR2 SASEGT. V gave up 6 bases and J gave up 5 bases, with 16 bases separating them. CDR3 DNA: TGTGCCAGCAGAATTGGGACACGGGAATATGGCTACACCTTC. This gives the protein CASRIGTREYGYTF.

This rearrangement joins TRBV7-2 to TRBJ1-4; D is possibly TRBD1 (5 bases). V was clipped by 6 bases and J by 0 bases, with 11 bases between them. Germline lookup yields CDR1 SGHTA and CDR2 FQGNSA. This CDR3 is 15 amino acids long. CDR3 nucleotides: TGTGCCAGCAGGCTGACAGCCGCAACTAATGAAAAACTGTTTTTT. It is translated as CASRLTAATNEKLFF.

This clone has more than one count but fewer than ten. This chain links TRBV6-5 with TRBJ2-7; D is perhaps TRBD1 (7 bases). Germline loops: CDR1 MNHEY, CDR2 SVGAGI. V lost 5 bases and J lost 7, with 18 bases in between. The CDR3 contains 14 residues. The CDR3 protein is CASSPSGGSVEQYF. The CDR3 DNA is TGTGCCAGCAGTCCGTCAGGGGGGAGTGTAGAGCAGTACTTC.